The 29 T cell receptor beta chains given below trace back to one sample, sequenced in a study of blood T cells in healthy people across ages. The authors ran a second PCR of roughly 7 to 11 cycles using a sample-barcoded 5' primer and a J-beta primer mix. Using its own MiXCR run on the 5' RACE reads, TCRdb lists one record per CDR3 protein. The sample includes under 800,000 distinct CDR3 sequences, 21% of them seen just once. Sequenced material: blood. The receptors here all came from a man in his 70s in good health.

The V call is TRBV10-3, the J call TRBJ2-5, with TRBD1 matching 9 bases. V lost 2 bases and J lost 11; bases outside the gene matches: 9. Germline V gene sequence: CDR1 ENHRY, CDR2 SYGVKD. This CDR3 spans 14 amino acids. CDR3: CAISEKGTGIEQYF. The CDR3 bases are TGTGCCATCAGTGAGAAGGGGACAGGGATTGAGCAGTACTTC.

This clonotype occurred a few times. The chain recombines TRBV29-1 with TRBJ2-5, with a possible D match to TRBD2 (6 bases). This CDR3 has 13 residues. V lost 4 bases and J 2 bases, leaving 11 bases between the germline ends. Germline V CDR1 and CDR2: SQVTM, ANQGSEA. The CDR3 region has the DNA TGCAGCGTTGCAAAAAGCGGGCAAGAGACCCAGTACTTC. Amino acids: CSVAKSGQETQYF.

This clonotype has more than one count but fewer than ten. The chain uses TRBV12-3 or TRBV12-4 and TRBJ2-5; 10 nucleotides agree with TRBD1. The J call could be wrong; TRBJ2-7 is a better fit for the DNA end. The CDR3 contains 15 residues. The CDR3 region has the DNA TGTGCCAGCAGTTTCACCGGGACAGGGGTCTACGAGCAGTACTTC. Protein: CASSFTGTGVYEQYF.

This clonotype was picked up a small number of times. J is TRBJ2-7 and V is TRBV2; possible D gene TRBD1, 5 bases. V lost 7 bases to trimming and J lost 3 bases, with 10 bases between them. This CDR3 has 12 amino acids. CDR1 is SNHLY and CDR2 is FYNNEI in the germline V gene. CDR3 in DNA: TGTGCCAGCATGGCGGACATCTACGAGCAGTACTTC. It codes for CASMADIYEQYF.

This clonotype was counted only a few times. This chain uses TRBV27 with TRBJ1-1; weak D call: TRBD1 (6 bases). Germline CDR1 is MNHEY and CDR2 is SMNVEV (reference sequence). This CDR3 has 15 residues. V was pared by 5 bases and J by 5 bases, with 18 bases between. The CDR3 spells CASSLQGSVGTEAFF. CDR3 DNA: TGTGCCAGCAGTCTACAGGGTTCCGTGGGAACTGAAGCTTTCTTT.

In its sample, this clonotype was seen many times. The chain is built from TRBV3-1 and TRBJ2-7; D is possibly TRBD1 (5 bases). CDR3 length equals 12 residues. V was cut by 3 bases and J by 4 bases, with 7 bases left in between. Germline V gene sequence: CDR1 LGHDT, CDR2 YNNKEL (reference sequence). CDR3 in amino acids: CASSQTEYEQYF. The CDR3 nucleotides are TGTGCCAGCAGCCAGACAGAATACGAGCAGTACTTC.

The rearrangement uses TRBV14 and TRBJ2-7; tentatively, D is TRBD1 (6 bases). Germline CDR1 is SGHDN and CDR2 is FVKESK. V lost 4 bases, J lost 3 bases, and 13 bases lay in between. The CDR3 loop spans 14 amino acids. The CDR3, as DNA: TGTGCCAGCAGCCTCAGGGGCCGGCTCTACGAGCAGTACTTC. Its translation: CASSLRGRLYEQYF.

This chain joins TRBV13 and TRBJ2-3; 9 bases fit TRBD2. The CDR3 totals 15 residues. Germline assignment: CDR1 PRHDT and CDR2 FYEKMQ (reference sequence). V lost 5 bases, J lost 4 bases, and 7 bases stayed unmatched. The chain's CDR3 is CASSPTGLASDTQYF. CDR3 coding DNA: TGTGCCAGCAGCCCTACGGGACTAGCCTCAGATACGCAGTATTTT.

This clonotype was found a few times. The CDR3: CSASPSGVTDTQYF. DNA of the CDR3: TGCAGTGCTAGCCCTAGCGGAGTCACAGATACGCAGTATTTT. The gene calls are TRBV20-1 and TRBJ2-3; 7 bases agree with TRBD2. CDR3 length equals 14 residues. CDR1 is DFQATT and CDR2 is SNEGSKA in the germline V gene (reference sequence). V gave up 3 bases and J gave up 2 bases; unmatched junction bases: 5.

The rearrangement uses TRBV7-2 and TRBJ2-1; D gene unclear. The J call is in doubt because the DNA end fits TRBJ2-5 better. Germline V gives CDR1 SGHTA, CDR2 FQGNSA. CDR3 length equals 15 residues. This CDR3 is CASSFWFFGQETQYF. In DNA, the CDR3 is TGTGCCAGCAGCTTTTGGTTTTTCGGCCAAGAGACCCAGTACTTC.

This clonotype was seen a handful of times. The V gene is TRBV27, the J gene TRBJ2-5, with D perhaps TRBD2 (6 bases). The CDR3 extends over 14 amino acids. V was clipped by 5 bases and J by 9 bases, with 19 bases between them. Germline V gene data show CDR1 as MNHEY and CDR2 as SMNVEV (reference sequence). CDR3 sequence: CASSPTGALVAQYF. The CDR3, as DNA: TGTGCCAGCAGTCCAACGGGAGCGCTCGTGGCCCAGTACTTC.

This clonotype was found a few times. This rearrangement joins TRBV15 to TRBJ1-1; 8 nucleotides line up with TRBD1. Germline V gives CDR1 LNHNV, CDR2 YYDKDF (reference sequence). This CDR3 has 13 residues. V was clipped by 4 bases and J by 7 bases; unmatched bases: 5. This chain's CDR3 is CATSKGQASEAFF. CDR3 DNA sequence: TGTGCCACCAGCAAGGGACAGGCTAGTGAAGCTTTCTTT.

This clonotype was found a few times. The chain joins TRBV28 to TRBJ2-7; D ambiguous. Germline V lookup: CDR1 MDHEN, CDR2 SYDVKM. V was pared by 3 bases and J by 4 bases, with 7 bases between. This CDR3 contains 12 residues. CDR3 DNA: TGTGCCAGCAGTTTCCTCCTGTACGAGCAGTACTTC. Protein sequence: CASSFLLYEQYF.

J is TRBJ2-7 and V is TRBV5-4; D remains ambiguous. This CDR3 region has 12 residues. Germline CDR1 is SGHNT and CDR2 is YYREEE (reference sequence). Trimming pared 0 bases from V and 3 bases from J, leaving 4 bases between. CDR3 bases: TGTGCCAGCAGCTTGGACGACTACGAGCAGTACTTC. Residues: CASSLDDYEQYF.

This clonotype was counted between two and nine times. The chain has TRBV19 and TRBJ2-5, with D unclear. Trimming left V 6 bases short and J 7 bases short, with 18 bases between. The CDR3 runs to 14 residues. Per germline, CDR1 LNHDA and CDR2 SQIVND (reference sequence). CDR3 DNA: TGTGCCAGTAGCTCATTAGTAGTAGGTGGGACCCAGTACTTC. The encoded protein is CASSSLVVGGTQYF.

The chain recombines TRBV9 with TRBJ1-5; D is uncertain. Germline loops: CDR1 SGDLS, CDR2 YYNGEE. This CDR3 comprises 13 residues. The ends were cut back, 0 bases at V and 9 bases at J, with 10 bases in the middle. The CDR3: CASSVGEGSPQHF. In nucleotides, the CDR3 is TGTGCCAGCAGCGTAGGAGAAGGCTCGCCCCAGCATTTT.

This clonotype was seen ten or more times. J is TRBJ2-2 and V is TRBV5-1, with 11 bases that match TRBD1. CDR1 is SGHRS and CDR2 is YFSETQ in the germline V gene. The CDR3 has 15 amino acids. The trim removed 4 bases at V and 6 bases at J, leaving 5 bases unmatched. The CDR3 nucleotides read TGCGCCAGCAGCCACGGACAGGGGGCTGCCGGGGAGCTGTTTTTT. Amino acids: CASSHGQGAAGELFF.

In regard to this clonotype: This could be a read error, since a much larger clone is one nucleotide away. CDR3: CSARSPRGMVVEIQYF. The CDR3 nucleotides are TGCAGTGCTAGATCCCCTAGAGGGATGGTAGTAGAGATCCAGTACTTC. The chain uses TRBV20-1 and TRBJ2-5; the D gene is possibly TRBD2 (5 bases). Germline CDR1 is DFQATT and CDR2 is SNEGSKA (reference sequence). The CDR3 loop spans 16 amino acids.

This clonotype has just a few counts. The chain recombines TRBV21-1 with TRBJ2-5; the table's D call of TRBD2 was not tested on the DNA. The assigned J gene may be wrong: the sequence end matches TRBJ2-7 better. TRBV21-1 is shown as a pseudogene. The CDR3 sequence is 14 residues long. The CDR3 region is CASSKGTGGYEQYF. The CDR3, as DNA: TGTGCCAGCAGCAAAGGGACGGGAGGCTACGAGCAGTACTTC.

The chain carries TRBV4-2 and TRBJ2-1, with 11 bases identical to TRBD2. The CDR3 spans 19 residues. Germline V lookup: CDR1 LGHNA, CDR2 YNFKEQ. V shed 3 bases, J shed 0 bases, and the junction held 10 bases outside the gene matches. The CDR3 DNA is TGTGCCAGCAGCCATTGGGGACTAGCGGAGACAAGCTCCTACAATGAGCAGTTCTTC. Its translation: CASSHWGLAETSSYNEQFF.

The CDR3 reads CASSSTSGASYEQYF. DNA of the CDR3: TGTGCCAGCAGCTCGACTAGCGGGGCCTCCTACGAGCAGTACTTC. J is TRBJ2-7 and V is TRBV6-5; TRBD2 agrees at 11 bases. Germline lookup yields CDR1 MNHEY and CDR2 SVGAGI. The CDR3 contains 15 residues. The junction had 4 bases not matched to a gene; V was cut back by 6 bases and J by 0 bases.

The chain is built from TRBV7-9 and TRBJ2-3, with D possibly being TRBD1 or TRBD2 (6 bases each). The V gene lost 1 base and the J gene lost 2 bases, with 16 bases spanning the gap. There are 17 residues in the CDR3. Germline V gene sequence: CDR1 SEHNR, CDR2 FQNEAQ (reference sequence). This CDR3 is CASSLDYSGGHTDTQYF. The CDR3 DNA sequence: TGTGCCAGCAGCTTAGACTATTCCGGGGGCCACACAGATACGCAGTATTTT.

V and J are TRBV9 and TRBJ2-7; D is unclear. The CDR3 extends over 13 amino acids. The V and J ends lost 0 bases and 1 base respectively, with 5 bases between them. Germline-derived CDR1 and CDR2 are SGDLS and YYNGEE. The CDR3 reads CASSVGVSYEQYF. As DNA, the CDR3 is TGTGCCAGCAGCGTAGGAGTTTCCTACGAGCAGTACTTC. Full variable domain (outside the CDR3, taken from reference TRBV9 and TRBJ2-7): DSGVTQTPKHLITATGQRVTLRCSPRSGDLSVYWYQQSLDQGLQFLIQYYNGEERAKGNILERFSAQQFPDLHSELNLSSLELGDSALYFCASSVGVSYEQYFGPGTRLTVT.

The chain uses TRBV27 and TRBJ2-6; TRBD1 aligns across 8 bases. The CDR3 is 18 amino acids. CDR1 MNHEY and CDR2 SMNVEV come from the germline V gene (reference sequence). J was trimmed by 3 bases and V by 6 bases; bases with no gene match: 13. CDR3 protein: CASSLGPGGLSGANVLTF. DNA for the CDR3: TGTGCCAGCAGCCTAGGGCCAGGGGGCTTGAGTGGGGCCAACGTCCTGACTTTC.

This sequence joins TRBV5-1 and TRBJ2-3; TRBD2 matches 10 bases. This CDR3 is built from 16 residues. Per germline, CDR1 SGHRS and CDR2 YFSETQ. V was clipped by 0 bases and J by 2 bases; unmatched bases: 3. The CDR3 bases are TGCGCCAGCAGCTTGGGGACTAGCGGTTACACAGATACGCAGTATTTT. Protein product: CASSLGTSGYTDTQYF.

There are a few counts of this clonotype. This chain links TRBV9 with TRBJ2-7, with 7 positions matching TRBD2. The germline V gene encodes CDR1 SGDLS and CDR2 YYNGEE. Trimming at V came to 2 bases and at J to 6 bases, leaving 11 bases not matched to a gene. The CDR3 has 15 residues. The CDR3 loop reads CASSVTTASGLEQYF. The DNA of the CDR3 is TGTGCCAGCAGCGTGACAACGGCTAGCGGCCTCGAGCAGTACTTC.

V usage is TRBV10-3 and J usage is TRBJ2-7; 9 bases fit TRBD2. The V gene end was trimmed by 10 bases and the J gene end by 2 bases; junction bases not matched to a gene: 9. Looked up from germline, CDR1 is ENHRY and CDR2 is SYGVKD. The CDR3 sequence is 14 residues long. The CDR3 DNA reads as TGTGCCACGAGGGGGTCTAGCGGGACCTACGAGCAGTACTTC. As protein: CATRGSSGTYEQYF.

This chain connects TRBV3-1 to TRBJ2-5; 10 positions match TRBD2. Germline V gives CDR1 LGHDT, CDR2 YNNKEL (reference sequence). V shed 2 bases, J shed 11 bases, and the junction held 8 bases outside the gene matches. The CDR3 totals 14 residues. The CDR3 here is CASSQSSGSLSQYF. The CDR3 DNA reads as TGTGCCAGCAGCCAATCTAGCGGGAGTCTTTCGCAGTACTTC.

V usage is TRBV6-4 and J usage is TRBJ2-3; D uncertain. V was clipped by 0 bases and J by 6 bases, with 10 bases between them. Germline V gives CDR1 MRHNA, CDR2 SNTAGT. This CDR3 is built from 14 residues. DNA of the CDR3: TGTGCCAGCAGTGACTCTGAAGTCGCGGATACGCAGTATTTT. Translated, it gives CASSDSEVADTQYF.